Listed below are T cell receptor beta chains from one sample, sequenced in a study of T-cell reconstitution after alpha-beta-depleted transplantation in children. TCRdb reprocessed the PCR reads with MiXCR, giving one entry per CDR3 protein. The table includes 360,000 or so distinct CDR3 sequences, just over 20% detected once. The sequencing used PBMCs from the stem cell graft donor, collected from the stem cell graft. The receptors originated from a human donor who donated a stem cell graft to a child with acute myeloid leukemia. CDR3s leave out the opening cysteine and the closing phenylalanine or tryptophan.

v_call	cdr3_length	cdr3_aa
TRBV7-9	15	ASSSGLAGVLSHEQF
TRBV6-1	17	ASRRSYNTGGISTDTQY
TRBV15	13	ATSSSGKAGNEQF
TRBV5-1	11	ASAGSGADTQY
TRBV12-3/TRBV12-4	13	ASSFWTTNTGELF
TRBV20-1	11	SASEGGNEKLF
TRBV28	10	ASRLSVYEQY
TRBV25-1	13	ASSEWASDTGELF
TRBV19	12	ASSTQGSYTEAF
TRBV7-2	13	ASSLGPSHYNEQF
TRBV12-3/TRBV12-4	13	ASSPRDPAYNEQF
TRBV20-1	15	SAGPRKTSGRTNEQF
TRBV5-1	12	ASNGQGHTDTQY
TRBV5-1	13	ASSLRTSAPNEQF
TRBV20-1	8	SGGVTEAF
TRBV7-6	12	ASSKGTEFYEQY
TRBV20-1	13	SAREDGRGVYEQY
TRBV12-3/TRBV12-4	15	ASSFKRLGQGDQPQH
TRBV6-2/TRBV6-3	22	ASSYSLTATSLSRPSSGANVLT
TRBV7-6	11	ASSPGTQYEQY
TRBV12-3/TRBV12-4	13	ASSLRVVGDGELF
TRBV24-1	12	ATSDLQGGNEQF
TRBV28	9	ASSWAVEQY
TRBV27	11	ASSLSRVQPQH
TRBV6-5	13	ASSYSPDHPNEQY
TRBV4-2	13	ASNPGLAHYNEQF
TRBV10-3	12	AITGGGAAGELF
TRBV6-5	10	ASHRGHETQY
TRBV5-1	13	ASSFEGATNEKLF
TRBV4-1	14	ASSSLGGDSYNEQF
TRBV12-3/TRBV12-4	12	ASSFNGPRYEQY
TRBV4-3	15	ASSPRRWLGSYNEQF
TRBV11-2	14	ASSLGVGPSTDTQY
TRBV6-1	11	ASRGTGTDTQY
TRBV5-1	11	ASSWALGETQY
TRBV10-3	18	AISESLILASGSNTGELF
TRBV28	14	ASSSLAGGNPYEQY
TRBV7-3	13	ASSPGHNSYNEQF
TRBV16	11	ASSQSGHNEQF
TRBV14	10	ASSPSSGTQY
TRBV7-8	12	ASSLEQNTGELF
TRBV27	14	ASSSYSGRAGETQY
TRBV7-2	13	ATPRTPGNTGELF
TRBV5-1	12	ASSLGGQGNEQF
TRBV6-6	11	ASSYSDKGRQY
TRBV4-2	11	ASSQEINNEQF
TRBV6-1	13	ASSPGSKGQETQY
TRBV3-1	13	ASSRDGGGGNIQY
TRBV12-5	12	ASGLGRAEETQY
TRBV10-3	10	AITAGGDTQY
TRBV12-3/TRBV12-4	13	ASSSRTSGTYEQY
TRBV4-2	15	ASSQDGWGRGANVLT